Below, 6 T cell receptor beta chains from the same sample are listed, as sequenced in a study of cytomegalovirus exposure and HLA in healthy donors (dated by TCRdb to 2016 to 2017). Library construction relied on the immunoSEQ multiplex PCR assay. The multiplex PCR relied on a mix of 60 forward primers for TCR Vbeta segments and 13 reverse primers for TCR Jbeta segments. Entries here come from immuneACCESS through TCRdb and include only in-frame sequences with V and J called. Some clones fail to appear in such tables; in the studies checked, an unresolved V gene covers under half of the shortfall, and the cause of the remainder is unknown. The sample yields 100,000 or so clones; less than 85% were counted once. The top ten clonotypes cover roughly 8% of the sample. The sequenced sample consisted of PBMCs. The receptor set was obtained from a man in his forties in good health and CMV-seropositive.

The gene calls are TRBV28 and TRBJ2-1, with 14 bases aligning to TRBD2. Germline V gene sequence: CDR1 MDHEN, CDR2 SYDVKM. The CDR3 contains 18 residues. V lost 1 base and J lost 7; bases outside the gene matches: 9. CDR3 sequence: CASSLFGTSGSRMNEQFF. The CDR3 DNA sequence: TGTGCCAGCAGTTTATTCGGGACTAGCGGGAGTCGGATGAATGAGCAGTTCTTC.

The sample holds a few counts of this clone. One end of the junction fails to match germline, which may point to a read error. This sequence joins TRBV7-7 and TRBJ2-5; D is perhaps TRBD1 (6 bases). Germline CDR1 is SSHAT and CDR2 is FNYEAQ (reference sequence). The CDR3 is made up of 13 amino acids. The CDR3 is CASSRDTKETQYF. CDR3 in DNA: TGTGCTAGCAGCCGGGACACCAAAGAGACCCAGTACTTC.

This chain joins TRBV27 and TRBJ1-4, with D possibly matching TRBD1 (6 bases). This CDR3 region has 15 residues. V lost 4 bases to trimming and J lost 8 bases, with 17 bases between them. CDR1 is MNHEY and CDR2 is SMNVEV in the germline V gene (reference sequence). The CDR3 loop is CASSSSPGVQEKLFF. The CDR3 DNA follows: TGTGCCAGCAGTTCGTCACCAGGGGTACAGGAAAAACTGTTTTTT.

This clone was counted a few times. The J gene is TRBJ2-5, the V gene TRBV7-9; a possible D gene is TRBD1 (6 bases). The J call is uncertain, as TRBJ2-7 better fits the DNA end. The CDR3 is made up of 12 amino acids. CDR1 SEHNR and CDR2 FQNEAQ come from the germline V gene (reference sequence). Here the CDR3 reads CASSLNRVEQYF. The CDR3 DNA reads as TGTGCCAGCAGCTTAAACAGGGTCGAGCAGTACTTC.

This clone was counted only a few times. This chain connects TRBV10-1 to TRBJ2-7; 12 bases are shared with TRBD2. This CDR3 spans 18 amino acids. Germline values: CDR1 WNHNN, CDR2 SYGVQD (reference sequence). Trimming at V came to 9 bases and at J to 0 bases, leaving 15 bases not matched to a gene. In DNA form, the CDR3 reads TGCGCCAGTCCAGTGACCGGGACTAGCGGGCGTAGCTCCTACGAGCAGTACTTC. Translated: CASPVTGTSGRSSYEQYF.

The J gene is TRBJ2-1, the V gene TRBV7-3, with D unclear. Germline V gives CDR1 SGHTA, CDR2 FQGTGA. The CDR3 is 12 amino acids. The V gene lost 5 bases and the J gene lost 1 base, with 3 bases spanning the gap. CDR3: CASSLSYNEQFF. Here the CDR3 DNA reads TGTGCCAGCAGCCTTTCCTACAATGAGCAGTTCTTC.